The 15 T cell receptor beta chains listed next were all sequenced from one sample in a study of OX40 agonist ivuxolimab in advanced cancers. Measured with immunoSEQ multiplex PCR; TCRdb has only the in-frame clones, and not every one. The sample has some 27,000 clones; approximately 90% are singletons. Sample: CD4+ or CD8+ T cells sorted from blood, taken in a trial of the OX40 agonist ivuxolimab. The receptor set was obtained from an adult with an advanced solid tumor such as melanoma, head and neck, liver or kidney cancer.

The CDR3 DNA sequence: TGTGCCTGGAGGGGACAGGGTGTAGGGGGAAACACCATATATTTT. Protein: CAWRGQGVGGNTIYF. The chain couples TRBV30 to TRBJ1-3, with 9 bases that match TRBD1. With 3 bases clipped from V and 4 bases from J, the junction kept 7 bases outside the gene matches. The CDR3 runs 15 residues. Germline CDR1 reads GTSNPN; CDR2 reads SVGIG (reference sequence).

CDR3 nucleotide sequence: TGTGCCAGTAGTACTCCAACCCCCCCCCGGGTCTACGAGCAGTACTTC. Its protein is CASSTPTPPRVYEQYF. This sequence joins TRBV19 and TRBJ2-7; D gene unclear. V was cut by 4 bases and J by 3 bases, with 19 bases left in between. CDR1 is LNHDA and CDR2 is SQIVND in the germline V gene (reference sequence). CDR3 size: 16 residues. The full variable domain, completed using reference TRBV19 and TRBJ2-7, is DGGITQSPKYLFRKEGQNVTLSCEQNLNHDAMYWYRQDPGQGLRLIYYSQIVNDFQKGDIAEGYSVSREKKESFPLTVTSAQKNPTAFYLCASSTPTPPRVYEQYFGPGTRLTVT.

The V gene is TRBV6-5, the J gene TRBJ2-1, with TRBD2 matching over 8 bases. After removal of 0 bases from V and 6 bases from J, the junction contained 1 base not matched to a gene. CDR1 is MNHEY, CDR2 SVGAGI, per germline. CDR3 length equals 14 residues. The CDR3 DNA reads TGTGCCAGCAGTTACTCAACTAGCGGCAATGAGCAGTTCTTC. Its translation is CASSYSTSGNEQFF.

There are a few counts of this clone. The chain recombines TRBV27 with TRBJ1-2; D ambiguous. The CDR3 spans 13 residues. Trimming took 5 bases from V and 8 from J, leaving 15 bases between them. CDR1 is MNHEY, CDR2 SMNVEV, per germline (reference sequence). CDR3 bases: TGTGCCAGCAGTCTTCCGGGAGGGTGGGGCTACACCTTC. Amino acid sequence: CASSLPGGWGYTF.

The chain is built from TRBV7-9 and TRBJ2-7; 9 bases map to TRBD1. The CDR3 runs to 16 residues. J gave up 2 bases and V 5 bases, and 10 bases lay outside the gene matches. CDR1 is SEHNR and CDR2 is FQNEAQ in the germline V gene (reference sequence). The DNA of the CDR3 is TGTGCCAGCAGCCGGCTTACCGGGACAGGGCCCTACGAGCAGTACTTC. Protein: CASSRLTGTGPYEQYF.

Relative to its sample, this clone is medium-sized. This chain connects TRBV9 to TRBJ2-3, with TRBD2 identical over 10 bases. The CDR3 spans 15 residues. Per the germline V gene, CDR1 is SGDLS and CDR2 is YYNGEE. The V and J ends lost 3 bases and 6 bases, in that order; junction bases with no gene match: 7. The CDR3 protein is CASSERTSGRDTQYF. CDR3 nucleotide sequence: TGTGCCAGCAGCGAGAGGACTAGCGGACGTGATACGCAGTATTTT.

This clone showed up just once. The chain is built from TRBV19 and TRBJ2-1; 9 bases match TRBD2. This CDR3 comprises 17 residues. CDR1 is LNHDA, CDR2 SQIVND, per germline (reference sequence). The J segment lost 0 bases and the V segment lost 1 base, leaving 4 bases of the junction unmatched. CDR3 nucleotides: TGTGCCAGTAGTATAGGATTAGCGGGAGTCTCCTACAATGAGCAGTTCTTC. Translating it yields CASSIGLAGVSYNEQFF.

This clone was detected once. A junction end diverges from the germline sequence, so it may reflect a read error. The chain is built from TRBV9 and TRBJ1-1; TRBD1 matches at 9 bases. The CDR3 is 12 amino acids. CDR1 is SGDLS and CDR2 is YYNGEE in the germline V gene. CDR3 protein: CASSPGQGEPFF. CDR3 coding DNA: TGTGCCAGCAGCCCGGGACAGGGTGAACCTTTCTTT.

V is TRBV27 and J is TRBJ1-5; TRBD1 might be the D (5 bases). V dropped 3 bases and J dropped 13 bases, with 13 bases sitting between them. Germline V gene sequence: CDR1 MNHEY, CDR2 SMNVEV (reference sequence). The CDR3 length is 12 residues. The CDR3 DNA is TGTGCCAGCAGTTTCATCGGACATCGGCAGCATTTT. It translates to CASSFIGHRQHF.

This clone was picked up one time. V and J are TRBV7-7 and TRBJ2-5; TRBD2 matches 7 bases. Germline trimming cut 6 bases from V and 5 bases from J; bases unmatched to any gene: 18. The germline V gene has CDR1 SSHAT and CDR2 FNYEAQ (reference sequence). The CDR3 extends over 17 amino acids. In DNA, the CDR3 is TGTGCCAGCAGACGATCGGCCGGACTAGAGCTTGCGGAGACCCAGTACTTC. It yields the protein CASRRSAGLELAETQYF.

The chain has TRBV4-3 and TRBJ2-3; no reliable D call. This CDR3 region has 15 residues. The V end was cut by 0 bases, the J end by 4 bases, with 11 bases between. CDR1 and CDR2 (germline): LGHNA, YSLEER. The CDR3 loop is CASSQDIASSDTQYF. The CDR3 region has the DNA TGCGCCAGCAGCCAAGATATAGCCAGCTCAGATACGCAGTATTTT.

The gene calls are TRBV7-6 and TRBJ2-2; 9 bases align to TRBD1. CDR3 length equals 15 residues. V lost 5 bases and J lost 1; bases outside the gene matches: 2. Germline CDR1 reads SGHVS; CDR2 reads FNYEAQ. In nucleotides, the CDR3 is TGTGCCAGCAGCCCGGACAGGGGGAACACCGGGGAGCTGTTTTTT. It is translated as CASSPDRGNTGELFF.

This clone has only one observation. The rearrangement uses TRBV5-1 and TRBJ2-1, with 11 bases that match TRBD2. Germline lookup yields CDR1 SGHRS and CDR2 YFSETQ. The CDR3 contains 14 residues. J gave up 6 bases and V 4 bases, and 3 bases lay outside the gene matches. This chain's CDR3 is CASSPGLAVNEQFF. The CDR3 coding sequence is TGCGCCAGCAGCCCGGGACTAGCGGTCAATGAGCAGTTCTTC. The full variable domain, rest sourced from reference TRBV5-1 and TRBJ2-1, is KAGVTQTPRYLIKTRGQQVTLSCSPISGHRSVSWYQQTPGQGLQFLFEYFSETQRNKGNFPGRFSGRQFSNSRSEMNVSTLELGDSALYLCASSPGLAVNEQFFGPGTRLTVL.

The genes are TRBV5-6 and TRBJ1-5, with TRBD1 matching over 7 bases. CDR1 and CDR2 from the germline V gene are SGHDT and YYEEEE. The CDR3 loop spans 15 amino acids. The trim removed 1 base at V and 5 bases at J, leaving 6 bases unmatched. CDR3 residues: CASSLSQGGDQPQHF. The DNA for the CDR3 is TGTGCCAGCAGCTTGTCGCAGGGGGGAGATCAGCCCCAGCATTTT.

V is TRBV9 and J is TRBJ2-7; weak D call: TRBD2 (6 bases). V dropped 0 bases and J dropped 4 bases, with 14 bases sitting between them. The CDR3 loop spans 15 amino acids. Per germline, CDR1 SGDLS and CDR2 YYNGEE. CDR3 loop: CASSVGLEPGYEQYF. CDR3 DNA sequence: TGTGCCAGCAGCGTAGGACTAGAGCCGGGATACGAGCAGTACTTC.